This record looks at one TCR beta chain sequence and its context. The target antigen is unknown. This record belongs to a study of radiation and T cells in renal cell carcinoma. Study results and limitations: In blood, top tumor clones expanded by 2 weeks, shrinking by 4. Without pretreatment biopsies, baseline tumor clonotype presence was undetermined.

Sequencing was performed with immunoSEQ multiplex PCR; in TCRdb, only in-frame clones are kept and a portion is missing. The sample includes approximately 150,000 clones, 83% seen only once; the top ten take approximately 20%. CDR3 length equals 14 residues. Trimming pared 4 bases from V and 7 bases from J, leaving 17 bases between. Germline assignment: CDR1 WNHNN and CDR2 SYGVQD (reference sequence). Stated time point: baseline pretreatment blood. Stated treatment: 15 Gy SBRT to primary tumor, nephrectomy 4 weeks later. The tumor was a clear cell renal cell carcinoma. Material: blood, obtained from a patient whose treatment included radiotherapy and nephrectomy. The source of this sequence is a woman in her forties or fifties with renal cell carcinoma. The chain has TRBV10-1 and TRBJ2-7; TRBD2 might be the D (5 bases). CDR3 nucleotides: TGCGCCAGCAGTGGTCCGGGATTGGTGAGTGAGCAGTACTTC. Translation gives CASSGPGLVSEQYF.